Below are 5 T cell receptor beta chains sequenced from a single sample in a study of PD-L1 blockade in urothelial cancer. The time point denotes: pretreatment peripheral blood. TCRdb keeps only in-frame clones here, not all; method: immunoSEQ multiplex PCR. Of 45,000 to 50,000 clones in the sample, around four fifths were seen once. The material was PBMCs, obtained around atezolizumab (anti-PD-L1) treatment. Receptors were obtained from a man aged 50 to 60 with urothelial cancer.

This clone was seen once. The chain uses TRBV4-1 and TRBJ1-1; D might be TRBD1 (6 bases). Trimming removed 2 bases from V and 0 bases from J, with 7 bases in between. CDR3 length: 14 amino acids. Germline CDR1 is MGHRA and CDR2 is YSYEKL. This chain's CDR3 is CASSQTGLNTEAFF. Written as DNA, the CDR3 is TGCGCCAGCAGCCAAACAGGGCTGAACACTGAAGCTTTCTTT.

J is TRBJ2-5 and V is TRBV11-2; D is undetermined. V dropped 1 base and J dropped 2 bases, with 8 bases sitting between them. CDR1 is SGHAT and CDR2 is FQNNGV in the germline V gene. This CDR3 is 14 amino acids long. The CDR3 region has the DNA TGTGCCAGCAGCTTAGCGTCCTTGCAAGAGACCCAGTACTTC. Translated: CASSLASLQETQYF.

J is TRBJ1-5 and V is TRBV9; D uncertain. Between the trimmed V and J ends, which lost 0 bases and 2 bases, there was a span of 12 bases. CDR3 length: 16 amino acids. Germline CDR1 and CDR2: SGDLS and YYNGEE. CDR3: CASSVGAGSGNQPQHF. The CDR3 coding sequence is TGTGCCAGCAGCGTAGGGGCAGGTTCGGGCAATCAGCCCCAGCATTTT.

The CDR3: CASSVTKSSGNTIYF. The CDR3, as DNA: TGTGCCAGCAGTGTTACCAAGAGCTCTGGAAACACCATATATTTT. V usage is TRBV6-5 and J usage is TRBJ1-3, with unresolved D. CDR3 length equals 15 residues. V gave up 5 bases and J gave up 0 bases, with 11 bases separating them. Germline V CDR1 and CDR2: MNHEY, SVGAGI.

To note about this clone: Within the sample, other DNA sequences also encode this same CDR3. V usage is TRBV7-6 and J usage is TRBJ1-1; D perhaps matches TRBD1 (5 bases). From germline, CDR1 is SGHVS and CDR2 FNYEAQ. There are 14 residues in the CDR3. Trimming removed 4 bases at V and 0 bases at J, with 9 bases between. CDR3 protein: CASSSGVMNTEAFF. In nucleotides, the CDR3 is TGTGCCAGCAGCTCGGGGGTCATGAACACTGAAGCTTTCTTT.